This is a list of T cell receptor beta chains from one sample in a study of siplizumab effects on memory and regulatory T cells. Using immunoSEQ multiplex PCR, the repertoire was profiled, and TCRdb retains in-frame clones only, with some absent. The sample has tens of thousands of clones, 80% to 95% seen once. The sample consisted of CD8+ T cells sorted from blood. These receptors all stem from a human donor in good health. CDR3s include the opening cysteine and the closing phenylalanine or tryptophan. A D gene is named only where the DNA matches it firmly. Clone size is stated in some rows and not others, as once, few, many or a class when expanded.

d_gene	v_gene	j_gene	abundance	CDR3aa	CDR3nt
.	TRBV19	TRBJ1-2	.	CASSLPTANYGYTF	TGTGCCAGTAGTTTACCGACAGCTAACTATGGCTACACCTTC
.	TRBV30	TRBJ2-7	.	CARSAEQYF	TGTGCCCGTTCTGCTGAGCAGTACTTC
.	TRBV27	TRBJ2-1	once	CASLPLGLANYNEQFF	TGTGCCAGCCTCCCCCTCGGGCTAGCGAACTACAATGAGCAGTTCTTC
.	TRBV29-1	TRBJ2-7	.	CSIGREGYEQYF	TGCAGCATCGGGAGAGAGGGGTACGAGCAGTACTTC
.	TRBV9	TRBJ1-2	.	CASSALQVYTF	TGTGCCAGCAGCGCCTTACAGGTCTACACCTTC
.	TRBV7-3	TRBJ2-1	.	CASSLTRRNRDEQFF	TGTGCCAGCAGCTTAACAAGACGGAACCGGGATGAGCAGTTCTTC
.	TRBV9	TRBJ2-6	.	CASSSRPWSGANVLTF	TGTGCCAGCAGCTCTCGTCCATGGTCTGGGGCCAACGTCCTGACTTTC
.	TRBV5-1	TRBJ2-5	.	CASSFEGLQETQYF	TGCGCCAGCAGCTTCGAGGGACTCCAAGAGACCCAGTACTTC
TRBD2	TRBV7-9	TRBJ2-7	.	CASSSSGGRTTYEQYF	TGTGCCAGCAGCTCCTCGGGGGGACGGACGACCTACGAGCAGTACTTC
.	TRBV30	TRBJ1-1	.	CAWADTNTEAFF	TGTGCCTGGGCTGACACCAACACTGAAGCTTTCTTT
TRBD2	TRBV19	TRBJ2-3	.	CASSISGGADTQYF	TGTGCCAGTAGTATTAGCGGGGGTGCAGATACGCAGTATTTT
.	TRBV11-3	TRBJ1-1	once	CASSLAQNTEAFF	TGTGCCAGCAGCTTAGCCCAAAACACTGAAGCTTTCTTT
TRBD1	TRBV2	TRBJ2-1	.	CASSKGWQGASNEQFF	TGTGCCAGCAGTAAAGGTTGGCAGGGGGCGAGCAATGAGCAGTTCTTC